Following are 26 T cell receptor beta chains from one sample sequenced in a study of shared T cell receptors in the human thymus. The protocol was immunoSEQ multiplex PCR, while the TCRdb copy is restricted to in-frame clones and leaves out a portion. Of some 760,000 clones listed, approximately 85% were seen once; the top ten hold 0.008% to 0.011%. The data also belong to a second study, concerning human thymus T cells.

The sequenced sample consisted of thymocytes. Receptors originate from a girl in the first two years of life with a congenital heart defect.

The V gene is TRBV23-1, the J gene TRBJ2-5; 7 positions agree with TRBD1. TRBV23-1 is an open reading frame, and its role is uncertain. J lost 5 bases, V lost 0 bases, and 6 bases had no gene match. The CDR3 loop spans 15 amino acids. CDR3 coding DNA: TGCGCCAGCAGTCAATCGAGGGGGCCAGGGGAGACCCAGTACTTC. Its translation is CASSQSRGPGETQYF.

This CDR3 reads CASSDYSGVGTDTQYF. The CDR3 bases are TGTGCCAGCAGTGACTATAGCGGGGTGGGGACAGATACGCAGTATTTT. The genes are TRBV6-1 and TRBJ2-3; 8 positions match TRBD2. CDR1 and CDR2 from the germline V gene are MNHNS and SASEGT. This CDR3 has 16 amino acids. After removal of 3 bases from V and 3 bases from J, the junction contained 8 bases not matched to a gene.

This chain connects TRBV28 to TRBJ1-5; D ambiguous. V was shortened by 5 bases and J by 3 bases, with 14 bases between the two germline ends. CDR3 length: 15 amino acids. The germline CDR1 and CDR2 sequences are MDHEN and SYDVKM. The CDR3 DNA sequence: TGTGCCAGCAGTCGGTCGACACGGGACAATCAGCCCCAGCATTTT. Protein sequence: CASSRSTRDNQPQHF.

The chain joins TRBV20-1 to TRBJ2-1; a possible D gene is TRBD2 (5 bases). This CDR3 is built from 11 residues. V dropped 5 bases and J dropped 3 bases, with 5 bases sitting between them. Germline V lookup: CDR1 DFQATT, CDR2 SNEGSKA (reference sequence). The CDR3 region is CSAEGYNEQFF. The CDR3 bases are TGCAGTGCTGAGGGCTACAATGAGCAGTTCTTC.

The chain employs TRBV18 and TRBJ1-1, with 7 positions matching TRBD1. V lost 4 bases, J lost 8 bases, and 4 bases stayed unmatched. Germline V gives CDR1 KGHSH, CDR2 LQKENI. This CDR3 has 12 residues. The CDR3 DNA reads as TGTGCCAGCTCACGACCGGACAGGGAAGCTTTCTTT. This encodes CASSRPDREAFF. Variable domain in full (rest from reference TRBV18 and TRBJ1-1): NAGVMQNPRHLVRRRGQEARLRCSPMKGHSHVYWYRQLPEEGLKFMVYLQKENIIDESGMPKERFSAEFPKEGPSILRIQQVVRGDSAAYFCASSRPDREAFFGQGTRLTVV.

V usage is TRBV15 and J usage is TRBJ2-3; tentative D call: TRBD1 (6 bases). Deletions cut 0 bases from V and 0 bases from J, with 19 bases between. The CDR3 consists of 19 residues. Germline-derived CDR1 and CDR2 are LNHNV and YYDKDF (reference sequence). The CDR3: CATSRDRIYGGLSTDTQYF. CDR3 nucleotide sequence: TGTGCCACCAGCAGAGATCGGATCTATGGGGGCCTGAGCACAGATACGCAGTATTTT.

The chain uses TRBV18 and TRBJ1-3; no clear D. This CDR3 contains 14 residues. V gave up 3 bases and J gave up 1 base, with 7 bases separating them. Per germline, CDR1 KGHSH and CDR2 LQKENI. The CDR3 DNA follows: TGTGCCAGCTCACCCCAGGTATCTGGAAACACCATATATTTT. It is translated as CASSPQVSGNTIYF.

The rearrangement links TRBV29-1 to TRBJ2-5; TRBD1 agrees at 9 bases. Trimming removed 4 bases from V and 1 base from J; junction bases left unmatched: 1. This CDR3 is 13 amino acids long. The germline gives CDR1 SQVTM, CDR2 ANQGSEA. The CDR3 DNA reads TGCAGCGTTGGACAGGGGGTCCAAGAGACCCAGTACTTC. Translating gives CSVGQGVQETQYF.

V usage is TRBV12-5 and J usage is TRBJ1-4; D unclear. The V end lost 0 bases, the J end lost 0 bases, and 5 bases lay between the germline ends. This CDR3 is 15 amino acids long. CDR1 and CDR2 (germline): LGHNT, FRNRAP. CDR3 residues: CASGLVQSTNEKLFF. The DNA for the CDR3 is TGTGCTAGTGGTTTGGTCCAGTCAACTAATGAAAAACTGTTTTTT. Complete variable domain (other parts from reference TRBV12-5 and TRBJ1-4): DARVTQTPRHKVTEMGQEVTMRCQPILGHNTVFWYRQTMMQGLELLAYFRNRAPLDDSGMPKDRFSAEMPDATLATLKIQPSEPRDSAVYFCASGLVQSTNEKLFFGSGTQLSVL.

The chain has TRBV4-1 and TRBJ2-3, with D perhaps matching TRBD1 (5 bases). V gave up 0 bases and J gave up 3 bases, with 10 bases separating them. The CDR3 contains 15 residues. Germline values: CDR1 MGHRA, CDR2 YSYEKL. The CDR3 nucleotides read TGCGCCAGCAGCCAAGATCCCAGGGCGACAGATACGCAGTATTTT. Translating gives CASSQDPRATDTQYF.

The rearrangement uses TRBV5-6 and TRBJ2-3; TRBD2 matches 11 bases. Germline loops: CDR1 SGHDT, CDR2 YYEEEE. The CDR3 has 19 residues. V lost 4 bases and J lost 3; bases outside the gene matches: 16. The CDR3: CASSPLSSLTSGGTDTQYF. CDR3 nucleotides: TGTGCCAGCAGCCCGCTGAGTTCCTTAACTAGCGGGGGAACAGATACGCAGTATTTT.

This clone was observed a few times. The chain combines TRBV14 with TRBJ2-5; 12 positions agree with TRBD1. The DNA end lines up better with TRBJ2-7; the J call may be wrong. Germline CDR1 and CDR2: SGHDN and FVKESK. The CDR3 covers 15 residues. CDR3 residues: CASSQGQGARREQYF. In DNA form, the CDR3 reads TGTGCCAGCAGCCAGGGACAGGGGGCGCGACGCGAGCAGTACTTC.

The chain combines TRBV27 with TRBJ1-4; D unresolved. V was clipped by 0 bases and J by 4 bases, with 9 bases between them. This CDR3 contains 15 residues. The germline gives CDR1 MNHEY, CDR2 SMNVEV (reference sequence). The CDR3 is CASSLSSPSNEKLFF. The CDR3 coding sequence is TGTGCCAGCAGTTTATCGAGCCCAAGTAATGAAAAACTGTTTTTT.

This clone was counted a single time. The rearrangement joins TRBV20-1 to TRBJ1-2; D perhaps matches TRBD1 (5 bases). Germline CDR1 reads DFQATT; CDR2 reads SNEGSKA (reference sequence). Trimming removed 6 bases from V and 10 bases from J, with 15 bases in between. The CDR3 sequence is 11 residues long. The CDR3 loop is CSAPRDEDYTF. The CDR3 coding sequence is TGCAGTGCCCCGCGGGACGAGGACTACACCTTC.

The chain recombines TRBV10-3 with TRBJ1-2; 10 nucleotides match TRBD1. This CDR3 has 15 residues. Trimming removed 8 bases from V and 7 bases from J; junction bases left unmatched: 13. Germline V CDR1 and CDR2: ENHRY, SYGVKD. The CDR3: CAILVPGQGPRGYTF. In DNA form, the CDR3 reads TGTGCCATCCTTGTTCCGGGACAGGGGCCGCGTGGCTACACCTTC.

Only a few counts were recorded for this clone. This chain uses TRBV5-1 with TRBJ2-7; D is uncertain. The CDR3 length is 12 residues. The germline V gene has CDR1 SGHRS and CDR2 YFSETQ. Trimming cost V 2 bases and J 2 bases, with 5 bases left between them. This CDR3 reads CASSLNTYEQYF. The DNA for the CDR3 is TGCGCCAGCAGCTTAAACACCTACGAGCAGTACTTC.

V gene TRBV5-5 combines with J gene TRBJ1-1; 8 bases line up with TRBD1. Germline V gives CDR1 SGHKS, CDR2 YYEKEE (reference sequence). This CDR3 is 19 amino acids long. V lost 0 bases and J lost 7; bases outside the gene matches: 20. This CDR3 reads CASSLARDRTWTGWVEAFF. The CDR3 nucleotides are TGTGCCAGCAGCTTGGCCCGGGATAGGACCTGGACAGGGTGGGTTGAAGCTTTCTTT.

CDR3 in amino acids: CASNVTGVKWQPQHF. The CDR3 region has the DNA TGTGCCAGCAACGTGACGGGGGTAAAATGGCAGCCCCAGCATTTT. The gene calls are TRBV6-5 and TRBJ1-5, with D possibly matching TRBD1 (5 bases). The CDR3 loop spans 15 amino acids. Per germline, CDR1 MNHEY and CDR2 SVGAGI. Trimming took 7 bases from V and 7 from J, leaving 20 bases between them.

The rearrangement links TRBV5-1 to TRBJ2-7; TRBD1 might be the D (6 bases). This CDR3 has 15 residues. V was pared by 3 bases and J by 2 bases, with 15 bases between. The V gene's germline CDR1 is SGHRS and CDR2 YFSETQ. This CDR3 is CASSWAKGHPYEQYF. CDR3 DNA sequence: TGCGCCAGCAGCTGGGCGAAGGGACACCCCTACGAGCAGTACTTC.

The gene calls are TRBV18 and TRBJ1-5; D gene uncertain. V shed 0 bases and J shed 0 bases, with 15 bases lying between them. The V gene's germline CDR1 is KGHSH and CDR2 LQKENI. The CDR3 runs 18 residues. CDR3 sequence reads: CASSPPAITVYSNQPQHF. CDR3 DNA sequence: TGTGCCAGCTCACCACCGGCTATCACAGTGTATAGCAATCAGCCCCAGCATTTT.

This chain links TRBV11-1 with TRBJ2-1; 10 nucleotides match TRBD2. The CDR3 is 17 amino acids. J gave up 1 base and V 5 bases, and 8 bases lay outside the gene matches. Per the germline V gene, CDR1 is SGHAT and CDR2 is FQDESV (reference sequence). CDR3 sequence reads: CASSPLAGGRSYNEQFF. The CDR3 DNA reads as TGTGCCAGCAGCCCATTAGCGGGGGGCAGGTCCTACAATGAGCAGTTCTTC.

The chain carries TRBV4-1 and TRBJ1-1, with 8 bases identical to TRBD1. The V gene's germline CDR1 is MGHRA and CDR2 YSYEKL. V shed 0 bases and J 5 bases; nucleotides not matched to a gene: 11. The CDR3 contains 17 residues. CDR3 region: CASSQDGADRERTEAFF. DNA of the CDR3: TGCGCCAGCAGCCAAGATGGTGCGGACAGGGAGAGGACTGAAGCTTTCTTT.

This chain uses TRBV25-1 with TRBJ1-4, with 8 bases identical to TRBD1. Germline CDR1 MGHDK, CDR2 SYGVNS. V trimming: 10 bases; J trimming: 4 bases; junction bases outside the gene matches: 5. CDR3 length: 13 amino acids. DNA of the CDR3: TGTGCCACCTCGGGACAGGATAATGAAAAACTGTTTTTT. Translated, it gives CATSGQDNEKLFF.

The chain has TRBV6-5 and TRBJ1-2; 10 nucleotides align to TRBD1. The junction had 6 bases not matched to a gene; V was cut back by 3 bases and J by 5 bases. The V gene's germline CDR1 is MNHEY and CDR2 SVGAGI. The CDR3 is made up of 15 amino acids. Here the CDR3 reads CASSYWDRGWYGYTF. CDR3 nucleotides: TGTGCCAGCAGTTATTGGGACAGGGGTTGGTATGGCTACACCTTC.

As concerns this clone: At one boundary the junction diverges from the germline segment, which might be a read error. This chain uses TRBV30 with TRBJ2-7, with D possibly TRBD1 on 6 matching bases. The CDR3 consists of 14 residues. From germline, CDR1 is GTSNPN and CDR2 SVGIG (reference sequence). This CDR3 reads CAWKRQEFSYEQCF. CDR3 DNA sequence: TGTGCCTGGAAACGACAGGAGTTCTCCTACGAGCAGTGCTTC.

V is TRBV28 and J is TRBJ2-5, with 15 bases fitting TRBD2. This CDR3 comprises 17 residues. V trimming: 8 bases; J trimming: 1 base; junction bases outside the gene matches: 8. CDR1 and CDR2 (germline): MDHEN, SYDVKM. CDR3 sequence: CASHQGTSGGRQETQYF. In nucleotides, the CDR3 is TGTGCCAGCCACCAGGGGACTAGCGGGGGGCGCCAAGAGACCCAGTACTTC.